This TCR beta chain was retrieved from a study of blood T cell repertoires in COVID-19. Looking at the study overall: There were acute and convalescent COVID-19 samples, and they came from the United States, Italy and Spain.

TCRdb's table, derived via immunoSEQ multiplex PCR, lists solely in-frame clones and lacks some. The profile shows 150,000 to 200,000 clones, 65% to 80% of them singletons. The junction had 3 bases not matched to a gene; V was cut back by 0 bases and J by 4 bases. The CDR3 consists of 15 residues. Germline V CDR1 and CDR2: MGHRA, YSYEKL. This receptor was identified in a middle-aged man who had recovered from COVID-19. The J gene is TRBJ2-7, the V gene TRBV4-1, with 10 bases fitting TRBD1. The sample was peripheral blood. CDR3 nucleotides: TGCGCCAGCAGCCAAGAAGCGGGACAGGGGTACGAGCAGTACTTC. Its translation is CASSQEAGQGYEQYF.